The rows below give T cell receptor beta chains drawn from one sample of a study of T cell responses to AZD1222 COVID-19 vaccine. This table comes from immunoSEQ multiplex PCR, and its TCRdb copy is limited to in-frame clones, with some not included. The sample holds roughly 160,000 clones, about 95% seen once. The sequenced sample was peripheral blood, obtained on day 0 of AZD1222 vaccination. The source of these receptors is an adult in good health. The CDR3 runs from the conserved cysteine through the conserved F or W. The D gene is left open where the match is weak.

TRBD2	TRBJ2-3	TRBV19	CASTVSAAGGPSSTDTQYF	TGTGCCAGTACCGTTAGTGCTGCGGGAGGGCCGTCAAGCACAGATACGCAGTATTTT
-	TRBJ2-1	TRBV5-1	CASSSTGGGGNEQFF	TGCGCCAGCAGCTCGACCGGAGGAGGAGGAAATGAGCAGTTCTTC
-	TRBJ2-1	TRBV30	CAWGHTNEQFF	TGTGCCTGGGGACATACTAATGAGCAGTTCTTC
TRBD2	TRBJ2-3	TRBV18	CASTPGLAGIGTQYF	TGTGCCAGCACTCCGGGACTAGCGGGAATTGGTACGCAGTATTTT
-	TRBJ2-5	TRBV5-1	CASSFQETQYF	TGCGCCAGCAGCTTTCAAGAGACCCAGTACTTC
TRBD2	TRBJ2-5	TRBV5-4	CASSHVSGRAGETQYF	TGTGCCAGCAGCCACGTGAGCGGGAGGGCCGGAGAGACCCAGTACTTC
-	TRBJ1-5	TRBV7-9	CASSSGNNQPQHF	TGTGCCAGCAGTTCAGGGAATAATCAGCCCCAGCATTTT
-	TRBJ1-1	TRBV19	CASRIVARTEAFF	TGTGCCAGTAGGATAGTAGCCCGCACTGAAGCTTTCTTT
-	TRBJ2-3	TRBV27	CASSSRLENTQYF	TGTGCCAGCAGTTCTCGCTTGGAGAATACGCAGTATTTT
-	TRBJ1-6	TRBV10-3	CAIKTRYNSPLHF	TGTGCCATCAAGACTCGCTATAATTCACCCCTCCACTTT
-	TRBJ2-2	TRBV2	CASEVTGELFF	TGTGCCAGCGAAGTAACCGGGGAGCTGTTTTTT
-	TRBJ1-2	TRBV7-9	CASSLRDYGYTF	TGTGCCAGCAGCTTAAGGGATTATGGCTACACCTTC
-	TRBJ1-1	TRBV20-1	CSASYSQNTEAFF	TGCAGTGCTAGTTACAGCCAGAACACTGAAGCTTTCTTT
-	TRBJ1-1	TRBV20-1	CSASGGRGNTEAFF	TGCAGTGCTAGTGGGGGCCGAGGGAACACTGAAGCTTTCTTT
-	TRBJ2-3	TRBV3-1/TRBV3-2	CASSPQPGTDTQYF	TGTGCCAGCAGCCCCCAGCCAGGCACAGATACGCAGTATTTT
-	TRBJ2-2	TRBV2	CASIERDTGELFF	TGTGCCAGCATAGAAAGGGACACCGGGGAGCTGTTTTTT